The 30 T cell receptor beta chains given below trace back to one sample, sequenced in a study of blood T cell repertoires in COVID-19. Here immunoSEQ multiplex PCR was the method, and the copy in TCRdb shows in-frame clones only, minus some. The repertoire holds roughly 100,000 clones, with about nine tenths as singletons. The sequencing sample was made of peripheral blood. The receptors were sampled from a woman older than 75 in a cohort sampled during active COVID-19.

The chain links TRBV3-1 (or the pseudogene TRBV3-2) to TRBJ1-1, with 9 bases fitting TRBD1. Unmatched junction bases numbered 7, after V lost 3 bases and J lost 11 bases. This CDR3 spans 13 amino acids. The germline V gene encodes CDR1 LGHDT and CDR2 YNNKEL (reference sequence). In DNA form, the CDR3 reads TGTGCCAGCAGCCAGAACAGGGGGCGCAGGGCTTTCTTT. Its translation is CASSQNRGRRAFF.

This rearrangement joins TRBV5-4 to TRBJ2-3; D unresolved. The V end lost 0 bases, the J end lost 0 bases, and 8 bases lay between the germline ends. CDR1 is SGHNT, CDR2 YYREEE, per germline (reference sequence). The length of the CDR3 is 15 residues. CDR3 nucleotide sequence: TGTGCCAGCAGCTTGGGGCTAGATAGCACAGATACGCAGTATTTT. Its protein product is CASSLGLDSTDTQYF.

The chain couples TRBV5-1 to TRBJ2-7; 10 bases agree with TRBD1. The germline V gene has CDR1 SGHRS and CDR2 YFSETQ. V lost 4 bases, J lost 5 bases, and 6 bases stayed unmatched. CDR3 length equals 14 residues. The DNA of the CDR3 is TGCGCCAGCAGCGACGGACAGGGGGGCAACGAGCAGTACTTC. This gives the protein CASSDGQGGNEQYF.

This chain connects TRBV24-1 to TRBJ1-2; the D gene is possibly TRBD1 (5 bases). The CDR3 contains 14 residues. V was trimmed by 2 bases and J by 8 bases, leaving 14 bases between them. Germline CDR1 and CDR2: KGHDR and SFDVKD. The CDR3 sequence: CATSDSRGTQGYTF. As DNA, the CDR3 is TGTGCCACCAGTGATTCTCGGGGGACCCAAGGCTACACCTTC.

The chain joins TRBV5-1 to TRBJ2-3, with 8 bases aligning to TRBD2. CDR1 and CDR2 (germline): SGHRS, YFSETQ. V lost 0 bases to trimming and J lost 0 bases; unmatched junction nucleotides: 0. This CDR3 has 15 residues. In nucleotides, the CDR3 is TGCGCCAGCAGCTTGGCTAGCGGGAGCACAGATACGCAGTATTTT. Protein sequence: CASSLASGSTDTQYF.

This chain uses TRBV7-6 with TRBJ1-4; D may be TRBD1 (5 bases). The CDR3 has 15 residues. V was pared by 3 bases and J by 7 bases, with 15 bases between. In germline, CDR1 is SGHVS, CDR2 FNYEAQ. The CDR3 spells CASSLGRAESEKLFF. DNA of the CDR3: TGTGCCAGCAGCTTGGGCAGGGCCGAGAGTGAAAAACTGTTTTTT.

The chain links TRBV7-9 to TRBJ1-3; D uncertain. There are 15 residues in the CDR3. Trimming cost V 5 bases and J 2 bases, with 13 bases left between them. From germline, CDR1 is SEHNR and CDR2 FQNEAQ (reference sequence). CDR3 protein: CASSQQGGTGNTIYF. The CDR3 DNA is TGTGCCAGCAGCCAGCAAGGAGGGACTGGAAACACCATATATTTT. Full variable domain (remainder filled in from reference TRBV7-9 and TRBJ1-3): DTGVSQNPRHKITKRGQNVTFRCDPISEHNRLYWYRQTLGQGPEFLTYFQNEAQLEKSRLLSDRFSAERPKGSFSTLEIQRTEQGDSAMYLCASSQQGGTGNTIYFGEGSWLTVV.

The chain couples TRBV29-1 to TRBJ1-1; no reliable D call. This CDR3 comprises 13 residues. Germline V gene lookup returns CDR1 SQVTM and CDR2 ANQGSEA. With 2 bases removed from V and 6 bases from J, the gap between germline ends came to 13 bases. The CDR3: CSVETTYYSEAFF. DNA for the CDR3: TGCAGCGTTGAAACAACCTACTACTCTGAAGCTTTCTTT.

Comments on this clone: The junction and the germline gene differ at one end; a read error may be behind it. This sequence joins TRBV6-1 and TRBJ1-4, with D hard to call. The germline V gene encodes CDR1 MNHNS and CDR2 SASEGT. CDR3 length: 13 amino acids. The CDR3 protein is CASSEAVTFGYSF. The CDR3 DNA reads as TGTGCCAGCAGTGAAGCAGTCACATTCGGGTATTCCTTT.

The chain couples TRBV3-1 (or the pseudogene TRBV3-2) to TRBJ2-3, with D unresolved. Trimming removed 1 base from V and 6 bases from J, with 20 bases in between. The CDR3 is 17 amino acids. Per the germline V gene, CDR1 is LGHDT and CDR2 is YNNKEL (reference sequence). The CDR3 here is CASSQGNHRYPRDTQYF. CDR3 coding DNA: TGTGCCAGCAGCCAAGGGAACCATAGGTACCCCAGGGATACGCAGTATTTT.

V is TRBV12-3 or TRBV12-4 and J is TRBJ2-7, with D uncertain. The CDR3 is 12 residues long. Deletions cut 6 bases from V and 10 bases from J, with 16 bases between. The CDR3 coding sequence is TGTGCCAGCAGCCGATTCGAGACATTCCAGTACTTC. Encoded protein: CASSRFETFQYF.

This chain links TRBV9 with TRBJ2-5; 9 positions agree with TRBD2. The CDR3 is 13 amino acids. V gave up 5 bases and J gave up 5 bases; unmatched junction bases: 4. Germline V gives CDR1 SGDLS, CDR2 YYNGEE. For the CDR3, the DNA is TGTGCCAGCAGGGGTAGCGGGAGTGAGACCCAGTACTTC. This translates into CASRGSGSETQYF.

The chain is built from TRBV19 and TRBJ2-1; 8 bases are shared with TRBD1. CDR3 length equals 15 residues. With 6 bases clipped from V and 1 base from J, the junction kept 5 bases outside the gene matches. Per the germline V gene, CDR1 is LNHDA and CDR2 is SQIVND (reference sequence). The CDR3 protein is CASRPQGDSYNEQFF. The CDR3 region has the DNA TGTGCCAGTAGACCACAGGGGGATTCCTACAATGAGCAGTTCTTC.

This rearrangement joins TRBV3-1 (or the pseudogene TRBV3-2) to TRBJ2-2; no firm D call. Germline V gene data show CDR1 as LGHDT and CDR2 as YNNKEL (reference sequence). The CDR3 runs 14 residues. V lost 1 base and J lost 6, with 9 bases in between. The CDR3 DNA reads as TGTGCCAGCAGCCAAGTTCACATGGCCGGGGAGCTGTTTTTT. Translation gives CASSQVHMAGELFF.

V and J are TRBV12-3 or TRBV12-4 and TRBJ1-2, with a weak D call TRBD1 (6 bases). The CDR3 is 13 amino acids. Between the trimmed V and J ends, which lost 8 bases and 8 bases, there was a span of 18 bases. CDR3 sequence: CASRRGEVGGYTF. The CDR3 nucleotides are TGTGCCAGCCGCAGGGGCGAAGTAGGAGGCTACACCTTC.

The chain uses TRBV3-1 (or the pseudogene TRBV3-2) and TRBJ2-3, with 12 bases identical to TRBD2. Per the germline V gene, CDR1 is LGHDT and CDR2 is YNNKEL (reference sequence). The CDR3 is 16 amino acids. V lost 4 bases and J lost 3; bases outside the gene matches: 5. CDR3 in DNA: TGTGCCAGCAGCCCAGGACTAGCGGGGCGAACAGATACGCAGTATTTT. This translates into CASSPGLAGRTDTQYF.

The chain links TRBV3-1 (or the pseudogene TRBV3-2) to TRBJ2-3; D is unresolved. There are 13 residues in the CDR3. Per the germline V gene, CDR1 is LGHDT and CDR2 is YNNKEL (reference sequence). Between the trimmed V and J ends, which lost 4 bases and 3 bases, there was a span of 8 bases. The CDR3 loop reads CASSPPGTDTQYF. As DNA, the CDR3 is TGTGCCAGCAGCCCGCCCGGTACAGATACGCAGTATTTT.

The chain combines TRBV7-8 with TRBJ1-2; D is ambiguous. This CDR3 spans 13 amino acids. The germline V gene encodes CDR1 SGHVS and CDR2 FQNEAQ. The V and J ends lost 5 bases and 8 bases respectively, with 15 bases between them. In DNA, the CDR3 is TGTGCCAGCAGCCCCCCGAGGACGGGAGGCTACACCTTC. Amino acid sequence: CASSPPRTGGYTF. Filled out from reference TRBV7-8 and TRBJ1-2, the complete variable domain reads GAGVSQSPRYKVAKRGQDVALRCDPISGHVSLFWYQQALGQGPEFLTYFQNEAQLDKSGLPSDRFFAERPEGSVSTLKIQRTQQEDSAVYLCASSPPRTGGYTFGSGTRLTVV.

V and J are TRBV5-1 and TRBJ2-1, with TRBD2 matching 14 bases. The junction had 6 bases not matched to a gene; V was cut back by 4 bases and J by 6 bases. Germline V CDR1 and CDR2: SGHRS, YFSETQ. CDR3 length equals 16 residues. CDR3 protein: CASSLRLAGGSNEQFF. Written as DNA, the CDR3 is TGCGCCAGCAGCCTGCGACTAGCGGGGGGGTCCAATGAGCAGTTCTTC.

Here the CDR3 DNA reads TGCGCCAGCAGTTTACCACAGGGTAACGGGGAGCTGTTTTTT. This sequence encodes CASSLPQGNGELFF. This chain links TRBV5-1 with TRBJ2-2, with D perhaps matching TRBD1 (6 bases). V lost 5 bases and J lost 7, with 15 bases in between. Germline assignment: CDR1 SGHRS and CDR2 YFSETQ. The CDR3 covers 14 residues.

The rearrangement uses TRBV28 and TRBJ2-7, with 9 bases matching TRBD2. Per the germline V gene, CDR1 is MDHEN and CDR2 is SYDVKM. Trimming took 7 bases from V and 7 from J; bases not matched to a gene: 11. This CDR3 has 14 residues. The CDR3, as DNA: TGTGCCAGCAAGGTGGCTAGCGGGACGGGGGAGCAGTACTTC. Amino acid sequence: CASKVASGTGEQYF. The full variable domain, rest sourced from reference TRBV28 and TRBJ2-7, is DVKVTQSSRYLVKRTGEKVFLECVQDMDHENMFWYRQDPGLGLRLIYFSYDVKMKEKGDIPEGYSVSREKKERFSLILESASTNQTSMYLCASKVASGTGEQYFGPGTRLTVT.

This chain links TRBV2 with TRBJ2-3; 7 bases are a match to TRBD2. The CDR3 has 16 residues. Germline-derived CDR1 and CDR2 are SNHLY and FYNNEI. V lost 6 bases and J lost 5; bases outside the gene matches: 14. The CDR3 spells CASRAPGGGRGDTQYF. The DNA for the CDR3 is TGTGCCAGCAGAGCCCCGGGGGGAGGGAGGGGAGATACGCAGTATTTT.

The CDR3 coding sequence is TGTGCCAGCAGCTATACAGGGCGAGGCGAGCAGTACTTC. Translating gives CASSYTGRGEQYF. This chain joins TRBV3-1 (or the pseudogene TRBV3-2) and TRBJ2-7, with D possibly TRBD1 on 6 matching bases. The CDR3 has 13 residues. Germline V gives CDR1 LGHDT, CDR2 YNNKEL (reference sequence). V lost 5 bases and J 6 bases, leaving 14 bases between the germline ends.

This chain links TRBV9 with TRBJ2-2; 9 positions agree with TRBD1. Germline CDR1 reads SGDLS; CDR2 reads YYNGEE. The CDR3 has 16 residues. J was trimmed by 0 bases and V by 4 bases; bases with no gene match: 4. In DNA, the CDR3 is TGTGCCAGCAGCTTGCGGACAGGGGCGAACACCGGGGAGCTGTTTTTT. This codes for CASSLRTGANTGELFF.

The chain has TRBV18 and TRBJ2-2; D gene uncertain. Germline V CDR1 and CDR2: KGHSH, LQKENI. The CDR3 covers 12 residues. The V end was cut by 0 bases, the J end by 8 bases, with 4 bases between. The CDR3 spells CASSPPNGELFF. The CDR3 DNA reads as TGTGCCAGCTCACCACCTAATGGGGAGCTGTTTTTT.

The CDR3 sequence is CASSLQGALYTEAFF. CDR3 coding DNA: TGTGCCAGCAGCTTACAGGGGGCTTTGTACACTGAAGCTTTCTTT. The rearrangement uses TRBV5-8 and TRBJ1-1; 9 nucleotides line up with TRBD1. The junction had 5 bases not matched to a gene; V was cut back by 2 bases and J by 3 bases. CDR1 SGHTS and CDR2 YDEGEE come from the germline V gene. CDR3 length equals 15 residues.

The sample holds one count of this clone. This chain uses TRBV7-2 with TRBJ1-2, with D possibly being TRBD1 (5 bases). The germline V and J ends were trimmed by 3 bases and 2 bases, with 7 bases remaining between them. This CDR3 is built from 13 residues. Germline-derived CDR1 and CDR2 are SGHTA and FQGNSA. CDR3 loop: CASSLAGNYGYTF. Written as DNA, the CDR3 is TGTGCCAGCAGCTTGGCAGGGAACTATGGCTACACCTTC. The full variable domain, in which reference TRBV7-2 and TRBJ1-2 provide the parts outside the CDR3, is GAGVSQSPSNKVTEKGKDVELRCDPISGHTALYWYRQSLGQGLEFLIYFQGNSAPDKSGLPSDRFSAERTGGSVSTLTIQRTQQEDSAVYLCASSLAGNYGYTFGSGTRLTVV.

The CDR3 DNA sequence: TGCAGCGTTGGGACCGGGACAGGCAATGAAAAACTGTTTTTT. Its protein product is CSVGTGTGNEKLFF. The chain combines TRBV29-1 with TRBJ1-4; 8 nucleotides align to TRBD1. The CDR3 runs 14 residues. Trimming took 4 bases from V and 5 from J; bases not matched to a gene: 6. Germline V gene data show CDR1 as SQVTM and CDR2 as ANQGSEA. Complete variable domain (other parts from reference TRBV29-1 and TRBJ1-4): SAVISQKPSRDICQRGTSLTIQCQVDSQVTMMFWYRQQPGQSLTLIATANQGSEATYESGFVIDKFPISRPNLTFSTLTVSNMSPEDSSIYLCSVGTGTGNEKLFFGSGTQLSVL.

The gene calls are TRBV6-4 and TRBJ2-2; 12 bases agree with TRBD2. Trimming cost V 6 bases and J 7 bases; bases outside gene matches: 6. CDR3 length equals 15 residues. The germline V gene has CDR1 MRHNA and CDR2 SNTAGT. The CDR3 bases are TGTGCCAGCAGCCGACTAGCGGGAGAAGGCGGGGAGCTGTTTTTT. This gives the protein CASSRLAGEGGELFF.

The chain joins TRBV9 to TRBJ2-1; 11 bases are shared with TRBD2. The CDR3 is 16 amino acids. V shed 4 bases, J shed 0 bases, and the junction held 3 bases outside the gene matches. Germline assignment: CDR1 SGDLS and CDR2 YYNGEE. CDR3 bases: TGTGCCAGCAGCACGACTAGCGGGGCCTCCTACAATGAGCAGTTCTTC. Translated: CASSTTSGASYNEQFF.